Ten or more counts support the clone carrying this T cell receptor beta chain. These data come from a study of T-cell reconstitution after alpha-beta-depleted transplantation in children. CDR1 and CDR2 from the germline V gene are SGHAT and FQNNGV. The V gene lost 5 bases and the J gene lost 6 bases, with 14 bases spanning the gap. The CDR3 length is 14 residues. Library preparation (for TCRbeta) was performed with unique molecular identifiers. One entry per CDR3 protein results from TCRdb running MiXCR on the PCR reads. This sample has 240,000 or so distinct CDR3 sequences, with more than 10% found just once.

The source is a human donor who donated a stem cell graft to a child with acute lymphoblastic leukemia. This chain uses TRBV11-2 with TRBJ2-1, with D unclear. The specimen was PBMCs from the stem cell graft donor, collected from the stem cell graft. The chain's CDR3 is CASSPPRSSNEQFF. The CDR3, as DNA: TGTGCCAGCAGCCCCCCTAGGAGCAGCAATGAGCAGTTCTTC.